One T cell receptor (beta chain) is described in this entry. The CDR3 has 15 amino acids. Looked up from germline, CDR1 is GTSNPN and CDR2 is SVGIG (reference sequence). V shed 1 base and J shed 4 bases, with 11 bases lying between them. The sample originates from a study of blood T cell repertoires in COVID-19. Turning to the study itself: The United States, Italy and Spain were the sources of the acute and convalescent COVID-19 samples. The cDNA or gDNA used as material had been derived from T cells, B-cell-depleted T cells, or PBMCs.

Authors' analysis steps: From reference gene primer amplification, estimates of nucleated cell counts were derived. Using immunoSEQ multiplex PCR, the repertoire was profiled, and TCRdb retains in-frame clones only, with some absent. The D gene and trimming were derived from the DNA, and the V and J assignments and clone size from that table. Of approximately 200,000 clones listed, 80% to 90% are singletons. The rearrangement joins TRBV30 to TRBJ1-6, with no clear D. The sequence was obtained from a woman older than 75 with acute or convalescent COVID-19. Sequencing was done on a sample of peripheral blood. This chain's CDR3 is CAWSGREAYNSPLHF. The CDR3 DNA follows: TGTGCCTGGAGTGGAAGGGAGGCTTATAATTCACCCCTCCACTTT.